Presented here are 26 T cell receptor beta chains from one specimen sequenced in a study of regulatory T cells in long-lasting Graves disease. Both iRepertoire HTBI primers and Arm-PCR of CDR3 regions were used to build the TCR beta libraries. TCRdb analysed the multiplex PCR reads with MiXCR anew, one entry per CDR3 protein. Among about 210,000 distinct CDR3 sequences listed, less than 20% were seen once. Described time point: newly diagnosed GD, antithyroid drugs for less than 3 months. TCR sequences were obtained from RNA taken from PBMCs. The data were also submitted as part of a second study, on T cells in Graves' hyperthyroidism and ophthalmopathy.

This material consisted of peripheral blood mononuclear cells (PBMCs), taken at new diagnosis, from a patient treated with antithyroid drugs. These receptors all come from a young woman with Graves disease.

This clonotype was seen repeatedly, ten times or more. The chain recombines TRBV5-1 with TRBJ2-5; no firm D call. V lost 2 bases and J 2 bases, leaving 13 bases between the germline ends. From germline, CDR1 is SGHRS and CDR2 YFSETQ. The CDR3 length is 15 residues. CDR3: CASSFRRREQETQYF. The CDR3 DNA sequence: TGCGCCAGCAGCTTCCGTAGGAGAGAGCAAGAGACCCAGTACTTC.

This clonotype was picked up one time. V usage is TRBV2 and J usage is TRBJ1-2; D gene unclear. Germline CDR1 and CDR2: SNHLY and FYNNEI. This CDR3 spans 13 amino acids. Trimming pared 3 bases from V and 6 bases from J, leaving 11 bases between. In DNA form, the CDR3 reads TGTGCCAGCAGTGACTGGGGAAAGGATGGCTACACCTTC. It translates to CASSDWGKDGYTF.

This clonotype has at least ten counts. V and J are TRBV19 and TRBJ2-5; the D is unclear. This CDR3 contains 14 residues. The V gene lost 6 bases and the J gene lost 3 bases, with 14 bases spanning the gap. Germline CDR1 is LNHDA and CDR2 is SQIVND (reference sequence). In DNA, the CDR3 is TGTGCCAGTAGCAGGACCACGGATAAAGAGACCCAGTACTTC. The encoded protein is CASSRTTDKETQYF.

This clonotype was found many times. In DNA, the CDR3 is TGTGCCAGTACATCGGCGAACACTGAAGCTTTCTTT. It translates to CASTSANTEAFF. The chain carries TRBV19 and TRBJ1-1; D not certain. Germline values: CDR1 LNHDA, CDR2 SQIVND (reference sequence). This CDR3 comprises 12 residues. V shed 7 bases and J shed 1 base, with 7 bases lying between them. The variable domain in full, with the rest retrieved from reference TRBV19 and TRBJ1-1, is DGGITQSPKYLFRKEGQNVTLSCEQNLNHDAMYWYRQDPGQGLRLIYYSQIVNDFQKGDIAEGYSVSREKKESFPLTVTSAQKNPTAFYLCASTSANTEAFFGQGTRLTVV.

This clonotype was recorded many times. This chain links TRBV28 with TRBJ1-1; tentatively, D is TRBD1 (6 bases). The germline V gene has CDR1 MDHEN and CDR2 SYDVKM. CDR3 size: 14 residues. V lost 3 bases, J lost 4 bases, and 12 bases lay in between. Here the CDR3 DNA reads TGTGCCAGCAGTTTGCCCCTCAGGGGCACTGAAGCTTTCTTT. It specifies CASSLPLRGTEAFF.

There are many counts of this clonotype. V and J are TRBV27 and TRBJ2-5; 9 positions match TRBD2. The CDR3 is 16 residues long. V lost 5 bases and J lost 1; bases outside the gene matches: 8. Per the germline V gene, CDR1 is MNHEY and CDR2 is SMNVEV (reference sequence). The CDR3 DNA reads as TGTGCCAGCAGTCTTCAGCGGGGGGCCCGCCAAGAGACCCAGTACTTC. It encodes CASSLQRGARQETQYF.

Details on this clonotype: It may be a read error: a sequence one base away is much more abundant. The chain recombines TRBV9 with TRBJ2-5, with 10 bases matching TRBD2. The CDR3 covers 13 residues. Germline V gives CDR1 SGDLS, CDR2 YYNGEE. The CDR3 nucleotides are TGTGCCAGCAGCTCTCTAGCGGGAGAGGCCCAGTACTTC. Protein product: CASSSLAGEAQYF.

As regards this clonotype: Given a far larger clone just one base away, this is likely a sequencing read error. V and J are TRBV11-2 and TRBJ2-3; 7 bases fit TRBD1. This CDR3 contains 15 residues. Germline CDR1 reads SGHAT; CDR2 reads FQNNGV. The chain's CDR3 is CASSPGGPRTDTHYF. CDR3 nucleotides: TGTGCCAGCAGCCCAGGGGGACCCCGCACAGATACGCATTATTTT.

This clonotype has a count of ten or more. The chain is built from TRBV30 and TRBJ1-1, with a tentative D call TRBD1 (5 bases). Germline V gene data show CDR1 as GTSNPN and CDR2 as SVGIG (reference sequence). Trimming pared 5 bases from V and 6 bases from J, leaving 13 bases between. The CDR3 consists of 12 residues. The CDR3 DNA is TGTGCCTGGGTGGGGGATTGGGCTGAAGCTTTCTTT. Protein sequence: CAWVGDWAEAFF.

This clonotype was counted many times. The chain is built from TRBV6-1 and TRBJ2-4; no reliable D call. Trimming pared 8 bases from V and 4 bases from J, leaving 9 bases between. Germline CDR1 MNHNS, CDR2 SASEGT. The CDR3 sequence is 12 residues long. This CDR3 is CASGEFKNIQYF. The CDR3 DNA is TGTGCCAGCGGGGAATTTAAAAACATTCAGTACTTC.

This clonotype was seen repeatedly, ten times or more. V gene TRBV27 combines with J gene TRBJ2-7, with D hard to call. CDR1 MNHEY and CDR2 SMNVEV come from the germline V gene (reference sequence). The CDR3 contains 13 residues. V shed 2 bases and J shed 2 bases, with 7 bases lying between them. This chain's CDR3 is CASSLSRAYEQYF. Written as DNA, the CDR3 is TGTGCCAGCAGTTTAAGCCGAGCCTACGAGCAGTACTTC.

This clonotype was observed at least ten times. V gene TRBV19 combines with J gene TRBJ2-2, with 12 bases fitting TRBD1. Trimming cost V 5 bases and J 6 bases; bases outside gene matches: 4. Germline-derived CDR1 and CDR2 are LNHDA and SQIVND (reference sequence). CDR3 length equals 15 residues. This CDR3 reads CASSPGQGASGELFF. The CDR3 bases are TGTGCCAGTAGTCCGGGACAGGGGGCATCCGGGGAGCTGTTTTTT.

The V call is TRBV4-2, the J call TRBJ2-6; D possibly uses TRBD1 or TRBD2 (5 bases each). Germline V lookup: CDR1 LGHNA, CDR2 YNFKEQ. Trimming left V 3 bases short and J 4 bases short, with 13 bases between. The CDR3 has 16 residues. Here the CDR3 DNA reads TGTGCCAGCAGCCAGTCAGAGGGGTACGGGGCCAACGTCCTGACTTTC. Encoded protein: CASSQSEGYGANVLTF.

This rearrangement joins TRBV12-3 or TRBV12-4 to TRBJ2-7, with 7 bases fitting TRBD2. After removal of 5 bases from V and 1 base from J, the junction contained 8 bases not matched to a gene. The length of the CDR3 is 15 residues. In DNA form, the CDR3 reads TGTGCCAGCAGTGACCGGCTAGCGGTGTCCTACGAGCAGTACTTC. It is translated as CASSDRLAVSYEQYF.

This clonotype was observed many times. This chain uses TRBV10-2 with TRBJ1-5, with D perhaps matching TRBD1 (5 bases). This CDR3 is built from 12 residues. The germline CDR1 and CDR2 sequences are WSHSY and SAAADI. V was cut by 7 bases and J by 5 bases, with 9 bases left in between. CDR3 nucleotide sequence: TGCGCCAGCACTCAAGGGGATCAGCCCCAGCATTTT. Its translation is CASTQGDQPQHF.

Many counts were recorded for this clonotype. The chain is built from TRBV4-2 and TRBJ2-5; a weak D match, TRBD2 (5 bases). There are 16 residues in the CDR3. Germline-derived CDR1 and CDR2 are LGHNA and YNFKEQ. V gave up 0 bases and J gave up 4 bases, with 15 bases separating them. The CDR3 sequence is CASSQEGRVAGETQYF. In DNA form, the CDR3 reads TGTGCCAGCAGCCAAGAGGGCCGGGTGGCGGGAGAGACCCAGTACTTC.

The chain links TRBV30 to TRBJ2-7; D uncertain. V was clipped by 5 bases and J by 2 bases, with 10 bases between them. CDR1 is GTSNPN, CDR2 SVGIG, per germline (reference sequence). This CDR3 has 12 amino acids. The CDR3 DNA follows: TGTGCCTGGGGTAGATTACCCTACGAGCAGTACTTC. This translates into CAWGRLPYEQYF.

The V gene is TRBV6-5, the J gene TRBJ1-4, with D uncertain. Germline-derived CDR1 and CDR2 are MNHEY and SVGAGI. V lost 4 bases and J 8 bases, leaving 23 bases between the germline ends. CDR3 length: 17 amino acids. The CDR3 is CASSSTKSAKMREKLFF. CDR3 coding DNA: TGTGCCAGCAGTTCCACCAAATCAGCAAAAATGAGGGAAAAACTGTTTTTT.

As concerns this clonotype: This could be a read error, since a much larger clone is one nucleotide away. V and J are TRBV7-9 and TRBJ1-1; a weak D match, TRBD1 (5 bases). Germline-derived CDR1 and CDR2 are SEHNR and FQNEAQ (reference sequence). The CDR3 sequence is 12 residues long. CDR3 nucleotides: TGTGCCACTAACAGGAGGAACGGTGAAGCTCTCTTT. Translating gives CATNRRNGEALF.

This clonotype appeared many times. The genes are TRBV6-5 and TRBJ1-2, with D hard to call. Trimming took off 0 bases at V and 2 bases at J, with 10 bases between the two ends. The CDR3 loop spans 15 amino acids. Per the germline V gene, CDR1 is MNHEY and CDR2 is SVGAGI. The CDR3 nucleotides read TGTGCCAGCAGTTACTCATACAGCCAAAACTATGGCTACACCTTC. It translates to CASSYSYSQNYGYTF.

This clonotype has at least ten counts. The chain uses TRBV6-1 and TRBJ1-1; D possibly corresponds to TRBD1 (6 bases). The germline V gene has CDR1 MNHNS and CDR2 SASEGT. With 6 bases removed from V and 0 bases from J, the gap between germline ends came to 20 bases. CDR3 length: 17 residues. DNA of the CDR3: TGTGCCAGCAGACGAGCGGACAGTGAGATTATGAACACTGAAGCTTTCTTT. Translating gives CASRRADSEIMNTEAFF.

This clonotype was detected once. The V call is TRBV12-3 or TRBV12-4, the J call TRBJ1-1; D gene uncertain. This CDR3 is 15 amino acids long. The V end lost 5 bases, the J end lost 0 bases, and 13 bases lay between the germline ends. As DNA, the CDR3 is TGTGCCAGCAGTACCCCCGAGGAGTTGAACACTGAAGCTTTCTTT. It translates to CASSTPEELNTEAFF.

This clonotype has only a few counts. An end of the junction differs from the germline gene, which may be a read error. The chain employs TRBV3-1 and TRBJ1-5; no clear D gene. The CDR3 extends over 16 amino acids. Looked up from germline, CDR1 is LGHDT and CDR2 is YNNKEL (reference sequence). CDR3 DNA: TGTGCCGGCAGCCCTATGGGTGGCCGGCTTAATCAGCCCCAGCATTTT. It yields the protein CAGSPMGGRLNQPQHF.

Of note for this clonotype: A much larger clonotype is one base distant, so this may be a read error. The rearrangement uses TRBV27 and TRBJ2-4; 8 bases map to TRBD1. Germline trimming cut 7 bases from V and 8 bases from J; bases unmatched to any gene: 10. From germline, CDR1 is MNHEY and CDR2 SMNVEV (reference sequence). The CDR3 spans 14 residues. This chain's CDR3 is CASTTWTGLDIQYF. In nucleotides, the CDR3 is TGTGCCAGCACCACATGGACAGGGTTGGACATTCAGTACTTC.

This clonotype was recorded many times. The gene calls are TRBV6-1 and TRBJ1-2; tentatively, D is TRBD1 (5 bases). Trimming shortened V by 5 bases and J by 5 bases, and 15 bases separated the two germline ends. The CDR3 is 14 amino acids. Germline-derived CDR1 and CDR2 are MNHNS and SASEGT. The CDR3 nucleotides are TGTGCCAGCAGTCAGGGATCCCCACCTTATGGCTACACCTTC. This gives the protein CASSQGSPPYGYTF.

This clonotype was seen ten or more times. The chain has TRBV14 and TRBJ1-6; D unclear. Looked up from germline, CDR1 is SGHDN and CDR2 is FVKESK. CDR3 size: 15 residues. Trimming removed 2 bases at V and 7 bases at J, with 12 bases between. CDR3 nucleotide sequence: TGTGCCAGCAGCCAAACGAGGGCGGGGAATTCACCCCTCCACTTT. Translated, it gives CASSQTRAGNSPLHF.